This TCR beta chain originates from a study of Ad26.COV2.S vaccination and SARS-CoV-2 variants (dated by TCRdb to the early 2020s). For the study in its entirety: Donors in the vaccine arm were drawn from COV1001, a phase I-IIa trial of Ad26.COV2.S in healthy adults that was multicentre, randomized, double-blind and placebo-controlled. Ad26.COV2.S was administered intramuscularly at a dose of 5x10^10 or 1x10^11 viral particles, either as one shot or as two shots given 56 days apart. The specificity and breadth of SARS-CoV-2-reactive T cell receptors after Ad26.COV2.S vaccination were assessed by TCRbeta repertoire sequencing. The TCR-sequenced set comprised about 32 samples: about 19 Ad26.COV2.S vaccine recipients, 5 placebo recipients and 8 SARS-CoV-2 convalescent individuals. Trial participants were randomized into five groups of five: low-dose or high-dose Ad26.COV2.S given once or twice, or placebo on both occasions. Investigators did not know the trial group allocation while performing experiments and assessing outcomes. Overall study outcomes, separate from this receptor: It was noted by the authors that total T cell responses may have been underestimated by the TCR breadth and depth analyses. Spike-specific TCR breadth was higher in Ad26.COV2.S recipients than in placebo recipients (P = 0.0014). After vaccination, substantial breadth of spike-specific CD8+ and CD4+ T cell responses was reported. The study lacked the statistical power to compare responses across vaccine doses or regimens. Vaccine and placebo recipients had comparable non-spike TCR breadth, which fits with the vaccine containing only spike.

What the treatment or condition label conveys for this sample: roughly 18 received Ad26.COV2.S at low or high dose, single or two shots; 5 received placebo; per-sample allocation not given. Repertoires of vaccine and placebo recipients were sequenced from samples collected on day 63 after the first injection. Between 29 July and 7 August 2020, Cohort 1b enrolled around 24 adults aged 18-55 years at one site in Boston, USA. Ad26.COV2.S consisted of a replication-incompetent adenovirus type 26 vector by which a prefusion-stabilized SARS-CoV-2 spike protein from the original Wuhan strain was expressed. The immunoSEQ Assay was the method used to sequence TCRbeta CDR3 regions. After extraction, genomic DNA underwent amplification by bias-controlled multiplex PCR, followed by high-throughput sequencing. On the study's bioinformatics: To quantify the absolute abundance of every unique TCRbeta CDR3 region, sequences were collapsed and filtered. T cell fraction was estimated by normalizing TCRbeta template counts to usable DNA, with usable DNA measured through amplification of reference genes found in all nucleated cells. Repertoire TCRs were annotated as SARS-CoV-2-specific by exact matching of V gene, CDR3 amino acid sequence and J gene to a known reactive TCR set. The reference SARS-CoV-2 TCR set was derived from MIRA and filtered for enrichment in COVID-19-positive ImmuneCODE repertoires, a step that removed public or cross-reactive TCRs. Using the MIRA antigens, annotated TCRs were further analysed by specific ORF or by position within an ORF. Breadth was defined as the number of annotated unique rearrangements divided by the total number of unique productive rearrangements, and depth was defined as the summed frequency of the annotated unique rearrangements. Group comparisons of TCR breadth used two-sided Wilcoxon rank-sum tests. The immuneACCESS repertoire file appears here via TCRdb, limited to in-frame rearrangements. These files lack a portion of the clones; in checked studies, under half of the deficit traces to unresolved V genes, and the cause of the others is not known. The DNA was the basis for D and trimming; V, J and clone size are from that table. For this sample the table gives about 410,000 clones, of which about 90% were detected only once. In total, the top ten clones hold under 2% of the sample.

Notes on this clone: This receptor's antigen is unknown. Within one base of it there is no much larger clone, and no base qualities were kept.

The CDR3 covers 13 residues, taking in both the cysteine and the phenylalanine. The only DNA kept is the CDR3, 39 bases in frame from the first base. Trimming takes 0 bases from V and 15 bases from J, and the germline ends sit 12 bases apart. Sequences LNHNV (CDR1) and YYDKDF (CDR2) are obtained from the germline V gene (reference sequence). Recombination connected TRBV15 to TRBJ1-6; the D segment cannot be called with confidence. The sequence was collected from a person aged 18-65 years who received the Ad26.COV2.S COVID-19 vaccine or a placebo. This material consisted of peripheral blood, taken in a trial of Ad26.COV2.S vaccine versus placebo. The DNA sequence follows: TGTGCCACCAGCAGAGAGTCTGGGAACAACCTCCACTTT. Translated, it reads CATSRESGNNLHF.